This TCR beta chain was sequenced during a study of tumor-infiltrating lymphocytes in primary liver carcinoma. Study-wide context: Each participant had primary liver carcinoma, and surgical resection was the treatment. Donors had hepatocellular carcinoma or combined HCC and intrahepatic cholangiocarcinoma. Overall study findings and caveats: Tumor-adjacent and tumor-blood pairs shared a smaller degree of overlap than tumor region pairs.

The authors made TCR beta cDNA from 500 to 600 ng total RNA with a constant-region primer. Generation of the TCR beta libraries relied on three nested multiplex PCR rounds using slightly modified ARM-PCR. Amplification in the first two PCR rounds was performed using TRBV1-TRBV30 forward primers and a C-beta reverse primer for approximately 10 cycles each. A single record per CDR3 protein comes from TCRdb applying MiXCR to the multiplex PCR reads. Of 300,000 to 400,000 distinct CDR3 sequences listed, roughly 61% are singletons. The researchers obtained blood RNA from unsorted whole blood and also extracted germline DNA. Regarding this clonotype: The target antigen is unknown. A clone one base away is much larger, so this may be a read error.

The germline V gene has CDR1 MNHEY and CDR2 SVGAGI. The CDR3 length is 15 residues. V shed 6 bases and J 8 bases; nucleotides not matched to a gene: 12. The rearrangement joins TRBV6-5 to TRBJ2-1, with 8 nucleotides matching TRBD2. This sequence was found in a man in his forties with primary liver carcinoma and hepatitis B virus infection. Sequencing was performed on peripheral blood. The DNA of the CDR3 is TGTGCCAGCAGCGCCGCGACTAGCGAATTCGATGAGCAGTTCTTC. This codes for CASSAATSEFDEQFF.